The clone carrying this T cell receptor beta chain was recorded a few times. Its specificity is not known. From germline, CDR1 is SGHAT and CDR2 FQNNGV. V lost 4 bases and J lost 0, with 12 bases in between. This CDR3 has 16 residues. This sample is drawn from a study of T-cell reconstitution after alpha-beta-depleted transplantation in children. General observations from the study: Several hundred expanded graft clones reportedly gave rise to the alpha-beta T cells present about two months after transplant. Newly produced T cells mostly provided counts and TCRbeta diversity after one year, as hyperexpanded clones declined.

Unique molecular identifiers were used to barcode this TCRbeta library. Via MiXCR, TCRdb re-called the PCR reads, giving one row per CDR3 protein. The table records some 140,000 distinct CDR3 sequences, 9.5% to 10% of them present only once. Sequencing used PBMCs, mostly from graft donor cells, obtained 180 days after TCRalphabeta/CD19-depleted stem cell transplant. The chain joins TRBV11-2 to TRBJ2-2; unclear D gene. The clonotype was recovered from a girl younger than two who had a stem cell transplant for combined immunodeficiency, so the T cells may come from the graft donor. The CDR3 loop is CASSSRADSNTGELFF. The CDR3 DNA is TGTGCCAGCAGCTCCCGGGCGGATTCGAACACCGGGGAGCTGTTTTTT.